These 29 T cell receptor beta chains were sequenced from one sample in a study of cytomegalovirus exposure and HLA in healthy donors. Profiled with immunoSEQ multiplex PCR; TCRdb holds only in-frame clones, not every one. The sample has 140,000 to 150,000 clones; roughly 93% are singletons. Sample: PBMCs. Source of these receptors: a young man in good health and CMV-seropositive.

J is TRBJ2-5 and V is TRBV18, with 10 bases aligning to TRBD2. This CDR3 spans 17 amino acids. V trimming: 4 bases; J trimming: 5 bases; junction bases outside the gene matches: 13. CDR1 is KGHSH, CDR2 LQKENI, per germline. CDR3 sequence reads: CASSQSLLAGVDETQYF. For the CDR3, the DNA is TGTGCCAGCTCACAGTCCCTGCTAGCGGGAGTTGATGAGACCCAGTACTTC.

CDR3 amino acids: CASSDTGQGLGGYTF. The CDR3 bases are TGTGCCAGCAGTGACACGGGACAGGGATTAGGCGGCTACACCTTC. The chain is built from TRBV6-4 and TRBJ1-2; TRBD1 aligns across 9 bases. Per the germline V gene, CDR1 is MRHNA and CDR2 is SNTAGT. Losses at the gene ends were 2 bases for V and 8 bases for J; bases not matched to a gene: 9. This CDR3 comprises 15 residues.

The sample holds one count of this clone. The CDR3 nucleotides are TGTGCCAGCAGTCCGAGGAGGGGGCCCGAGGGGGCCCAGCATTTT. It translates to CASSPRRGPEGAQHF. The V gene is TRBV6-6, the J gene TRBJ1-5; 7 bases agree with TRBD1. CDR1 is MNHNY and CDR2 is SVGAGI in the germline V gene (reference sequence). V lost 5 bases and J lost 11; bases outside the gene matches: 15. This CDR3 spans 15 amino acids.

This chain joins TRBV5-1 and TRBJ2-7; TRBD2 matches at 10 bases. The germline CDR1 and CDR2 sequences are SGHRS and YFSETQ. The V gene end was trimmed by 3 bases and the J gene end by 2 bases; junction bases not matched to a gene: 11. The CDR3 contains 17 residues. CDR3 loop: CASSSSSSGRITYEQYF. The CDR3 coding sequence is TGCGCCAGCAGCTCGTCCTCTAGCGGGAGAATTACCTACGAGCAGTACTTC.

Note on this clone: Additional DNA sequences in this sample encode the identical CDR3. This chain uses TRBV27 with TRBJ1-1; a weak D match, TRBD1 (5 bases). Germline V gene sequence: CDR1 MNHEY, CDR2 SMNVEV (reference sequence). The germline V and J ends were trimmed by 3 bases and 1 base, with 6 bases remaining between them. The CDR3 is 13 residues long. The DNA for the CDR3 is TGTGCCAGCAGTTTGACAGAGAACACTGAAGCTTTCTTT. Its translation is CASSLTENTEAFF.

The rearrangement uses TRBV4-2 and TRBJ2-1; no firm D call. Germline lookup yields CDR1 LGHNA and CDR2 YNFKEQ. The length of the CDR3 is 16 residues. The V gene lost 5 bases and the J gene lost 4 bases, with 18 bases spanning the gap. CDR3 bases: TGTGCCAGCAGCTACTCCTTAGAGTACTCGTACAATGAGCAGTTCTTC. Its translation is CASSYSLEYSYNEQFF.

Concerning this clone itself: A read error may account for a junction end that differs from germline. This rearrangement joins TRBV2 to TRBJ2-5; D unresolved. CDR1 SNHLY and CDR2 FYNNEI come from the germline V gene. The CDR3 has 12 amino acids. The CDR3 DNA is TGTGCCAGCAAGGCGAACCAAGAGGCCCAGTACTTC. This sequence encodes CASKANQEAQYF.

This clone was recorded only once. The J gene is TRBJ1-5, the V gene TRBV6-1, with D maybe TRBD1 (6 bases). The CDR3 covers 13 residues. Germline CDR1 reads MNHNS; CDR2 reads SASEGT. Trimming took 6 bases from V and 6 from J, leaving 12 bases between them. The CDR3 sequence is CASRARGAQPQHF. The CDR3 nucleotides are TGTGCCAGCAGGGCCAGGGGAGCTCAGCCCCAGCATTTT.

The genes are TRBV28 and TRBJ2-1, with 7 bases fitting TRBD2. Germline assignment: CDR1 MDHEN and CDR2 SYDVKM. There are 17 residues in the CDR3. The trim removed 5 bases at V and 3 bases at J, leaving 13 bases unmatched. The CDR3 DNA is TGTGCCAGCAGTCCACACCGCGTGATAGCGGGCTACAATGAGCAGTTCTTC. Residues: CASSPHRVIAGYNEQFF.

The chain employs TRBV30 and TRBJ2-5; D possibly corresponds to TRBD1 (6 bases). The germline V and J ends were trimmed by 1 base and 5 bases, with 11 bases remaining between them. Germline CDR1 is GTSNPN and CDR2 is SVGIG (reference sequence). The CDR3 is made up of 13 amino acids. In DNA form, the CDR3 reads TGTGCCTGGAGTGAGGACAGTCGGGAGACCCAGTACTTC. Its translation is CAWSEDSRETQYF.

This clone was detected only once. The rearrangement joins TRBV5-1 to TRBJ2-1; 7 nucleotides align to TRBD2. The CDR3 has 17 residues. The germline V gene has CDR1 SGHRS and CDR2 YFSETQ. With V trimmed by 0 bases and J by 5 bases, 11 bases remained unmatched. This chain's CDR3 is CASSLAPGTRGDNEQFF. The DNA for the CDR3 is TGCGCCAGCAGCTTGGCCCCGGGAACTCGGGGGGACAATGAGCAGTTCTTC.

V gene TRBV10-3 combines with J gene TRBJ1-1, with 7 bases lining up with TRBD1. The V segment lost 2 bases and the J segment 3 bases; nucleotides outside the gene matches: 3. The CDR3 extends over 14 amino acids. CDR1 and CDR2 (germline): ENHRY, SYGVKD. CDR3 in DNA: TGTGCCATCAGTGAGGACAGGGCGGACACTGAAGCTTTCTTT. Translating it yields CAISEDRADTEAFF.

V usage is TRBV9 and J usage is TRBJ2-7; D unclear. The CDR3 contains 11 residues. Per germline, CDR1 SGDLS and CDR2 YYNGEE. Trimming removed 5 bases from V and 6 bases from J, with 9 bases in between. The CDR3 DNA sequence: TGTGCCAGCAGTGGTCCAGGCGAGCAGTACTTC. Protein: CASSGPGEQYF.

This clone was observed a handful of times. The chain uses TRBV19 and TRBJ1-1; no clear D. Trimming took off 6 bases at V and 4 bases at J, with 6 bases between the two ends. Germline CDR1 reads LNHDA; CDR2 reads SQIVND (reference sequence). The CDR3 length is 11 residues. CDR3 DNA sequence: TGTGCCAGTAGCTTGTCCACTGAAGCTTTCTTT. Translated, it gives CASSLSTEAFF.

J is TRBJ2-2 and V is TRBV11-2; a weak D match, TRBD1 (5 bases). Trimming removed 0 bases at V and 9 bases at J, with 20 bases between. Germline V CDR1 and CDR2: SGHAT, FQNNGV. The CDR3 consists of 17 residues. This CDR3 is CASSLDRQGTHRRELFF. CDR3 nucleotide sequence: TGTGCCAGCAGCTTAGATCGTCAGGGAACCCATAGGCGGGAGCTGTTTTTT.

This rearrangement joins TRBV27 to TRBJ1-6; no firm D call. Germline V gene data show CDR1 as MNHEY and CDR2 as SMNVEV (reference sequence). Trimming stripped 0 bases from V and 0 bases from J, with 6 bases between. The CDR3 runs 16 residues. CDR3 in amino acids: CASSLSWSSYNSPLHF. CDR3 nucleotides: TGTGCCAGCAGTTTATCGTGGAGCTCCTATAATTCACCCCTCCACTTT.

V usage is TRBV15 and J usage is TRBJ1-4; 10 bases map to TRBD1. Germline V gene data show CDR1 as LNHNV and CDR2 as YYDKDF (reference sequence). J lost 10 bases, V lost 5 bases, and 10 bases had no gene match. This CDR3 region has 15 residues. The CDR3 protein is CATSGGTGVWGKLFF. Here the CDR3 DNA reads TGTGCCACCAGCGGCGGGACAGGGGTGTGGGGAAAACTGTTTTTT.

The chain combines TRBV7-6 with TRBJ1-2; TRBD1 is a possible D gene (5 bases). The germline V gene has CDR1 SGHVS and CDR2 FNYEAQ. V lost 5 bases, J lost 2 bases, and 12 bases lay in between. This CDR3 region has 14 residues. The CDR3 loop reads CASSPREGNYGYTF. The CDR3 DNA sequence: TGTGCCAGCAGCCCACGGGAGGGGAACTATGGCTACACCTTC.

The chain combines TRBV15 with TRBJ2-2; D not certain. Germline-derived CDR1 and CDR2 are LNHNV and YYDKDF (reference sequence). The V and J ends lost 4 bases and 1 base respectively, with 10 bases between them. This CDR3 region has 15 residues. CDR3 sequence: CATSTTRQNTGELFF. CDR3 coding DNA: TGTGCCACCAGCACCACCAGACAGAACACCGGGGAGCTGTTTTTT.

The V gene is TRBV4-1, the J gene TRBJ2-1; 12 bases align to TRBD2. This CDR3 has 14 residues. The germline V gene encodes CDR1 MGHRA and CDR2 YSYEKL. The trim removed 0 bases at V and 10 bases at J, leaving 1 base unmatched. In DNA, the CDR3 is TGCGCCAGCAGCCAAGACGGACTAGCGGGAGAGCAGTTCTTC. Translated, it gives CASSQDGLAGEQFF.

This clone was counted a single time. The chain recombines TRBV27 with TRBJ2-1; maybe TRBD2 (5 bases). Germline-derived CDR1 and CDR2 are MNHEY and SMNVEV (reference sequence). The CDR3 extends over 12 amino acids. Trimming stripped 7 bases from V and 7 bases from J, with 11 bases between. As DNA, the CDR3 is TGTGCCAGCACTTCGGGCGGGAATGAGCAGTTCTTC. It specifies CASTSGGNEQFF.

The chain carries TRBV7-6 and TRBJ2-3; no reliable D call. The CDR3 sequence is 13 residues long. CDR1 and CDR2 from the germline V gene are SGHVS and FNYEAQ. Deletions cut 5 bases from V and 8 bases from J, with 14 bases between. Written as DNA, the CDR3 is TGTGCCAGCAGCCCACCTCTAATTTCTACGCAGTATTTT. Protein sequence: CASSPPLISTQYF.

The rearrangement links TRBV28 to TRBJ2-7; D is perhaps TRBD2 (6 bases). There are 12 residues in the CDR3. Germline V gene sequence: CDR1 MDHEN, CDR2 SYDVKM. Trimming took off 8 bases at V and 4 bases at J, with 12 bases between the two ends. The CDR3 DNA reads as TGTGCCAGCCGCGGGGCAGGTTACGAGCAGTACTTC. Its translation: CASRGAGYEQYF. The full variable domain, in which reference TRBV28 and TRBJ2-7 provide the parts outside the CDR3, is DVKVTQSSRYLVKRTGEKVFLECVQDMDHENMFWYRQDPGLGLRLIYFSYDVKMKEKGDIPEGYSVSREKKERFSLILESASTNQTSMYLCASRGAGYEQYFGPGTRLTVT.

The chain recombines TRBV7-9 with TRBJ1-1; no definite D call. Germline assignment: CDR1 SEHNR and CDR2 FQNEAQ (reference sequence). V gave up 1 base and J gave up 0 bases, with 6 bases separating them. The CDR3 extends over 14 amino acids. In nucleotides, the CDR3 is TGTGCCAGCAGCTTAGTAGCGGTGAACACTGAAGCTTTCTTT. Translated: CASSLVAVNTEAFF.

The genes are TRBV10-3 and TRBJ2-5; tentatively, D is TRBD2 (5 bases). Trimming removed 5 bases from V and 1 base from J, with 8 bases in between. CDR1 ENHRY and CDR2 SYGVKD come from the germline V gene. This CDR3 region has 13 residues. The CDR3 DNA reads TGTGCCATCAGTCGGGGTTTCCAAGAGACCCAGTACTTC. Amino acids: CAISRGFQETQYF.

The J gene is TRBJ2-1, the V gene TRBV5-1; D remains ambiguous. The CDR3 is made up of 17 amino acids. Germline values: CDR1 SGHRS, CDR2 YFSETQ. The V and J ends lost 3 bases and 0 bases respectively, with 16 bases between them. Here the CDR3 DNA reads TGCGCCAGCAGCTCGAGACCGCGACAAAGCTCCTACAATGAGCAGTTCTTC. Encoded protein: CASSSRPRQSSYNEQFF.

The CDR3, as DNA: TGTGCCAGCAGCTTGCAGGGTAATATTGGCTACACCTTC. Translating gives CASSLQGNIGYTF. The chain joins TRBV5-5 to TRBJ1-2; a possible D gene is TRBD1 (5 bases). This CDR3 has 13 residues. Germline lookup yields CDR1 SGHKS and CDR2 YYEKEE (reference sequence). Trimming removed 1 base at V and 7 bases at J, with 11 bases between.

The rearrangement joins TRBV9 to TRBJ2-3; TRBD1 might be the D (5 bases). The CDR3 sequence is 14 residues long. CDR1 is SGDLS, CDR2 YYNGEE, per germline. Trimming pared 0 bases from V and 6 bases from J, leaving 11 bases between. In DNA, the CDR3 is TGTGCCAGCAGCGTAGTCCCACAGGCGGATACGCAGTATTTT. It encodes CASSVVPQADTQYF.

V gene TRBV19 combines with J gene TRBJ2-7; a weak D match, TRBD1 (5 bases). V dropped 6 bases and J dropped 0 bases, with 18 bases sitting between them. This CDR3 region has 16 residues. The germline V gene has CDR1 LNHDA and CDR2 SQIVND (reference sequence). The CDR3 DNA reads TGTGCCAGTAGGGACCCGGGCAGGGTCGACTCCTACGAGCAGTACTTC. This codes for CASRDPGRVDSYEQYF.